These T cell receptor beta chains were read from a single sample in a study of PD-1 blockade in mismatch repair-deficient tumors. TCRdb's table, derived via immunoSEQ multiplex PCR, lists solely in-frame clones and lacks some. Among fewer than 100,000 clones listed, approximately 84% were seen once. This specimen consisted of peripheral blood, obtained 12 weeks after starting pembrolizumab. The receptors shown here come from an adult with mismatch repair-deficient cancer. Both conserved end residues are part of each CDR3. A D gene is named only where the DNA matches it firmly. Size values are once, few and many counts, or a class for expanded clones, and some rows have none.

>NA|TRBV10-3|TRBJ1-1|NA
CAISGPGPNTEAFF
TGTGCCATCAGTGGCCCCGGGCCAAACACTGAAGCTTTCTTT
>NA|TRBV5-1|TRBJ1-1|NA
CASSLEGTEAFF
TGCGCCAGCAGCTTGGAAGGCACTGAAGCTTTCTTT
>TRBD2|TRBV30|TRBJ2-7|NA
CAWSVRKRETYEQYF
TGTGCCTGGAGTGTACGAAAGCGGGAGACCTACGAGCAGTACTTC
>NA|TRBV4-3|TRBJ2-1|NA
CASSQVSGEQFF
TGCGCCAGCAGCCAAGTGTCTGGCGAGCAGTTCTTC
>NA|TRBV29-1|TRBJ1-1|NA
CSVAGRGNTEAFF
TGCAGCGTTGCTGGCAGGGGGAACACTGAAGCTTTCTTT
>NA|TRBV10-3|TRBJ2-5|NA
CAISTGETQYF
TGTGCCATCAGTACCGGAGAGACCCAGTACTTC
>NA|TRBV11-3|TRBJ2-7|NA
CASSSEYEQYF
TGTGCCAGCAGCTCGGAGTACGAGCAGTACTTC
>NA|TRBV30|TRBJ2-4|NA
CAWNPLAKNIQYF
TGTGCCTGGAATCCGCTAGCCAAAAACATTCAGTACTTC
>NA|TRBV7-3|TRBJ2-1|NA
CASSLGPRYEQFF
TGTGCCAGCAGCTTAGGGCCCCGCTATGAGCAGTTCTTC
>NA|TRBV27|TRBJ1-1|NA
CASSSGWAGGTEAFF
TGTGCCAGCAGTTCGGGTTGGGCGGGCGGGACTGAAGCTTTCTTT
>TRBD2|TRBV9|TRBJ2-7|NA
CASSYSRDSGSDYEQYF
TGTGCCAGCAGCTATAGTCGAGATAGCGGGAGCGACTACGAGCAGTACTTC
>NA|TRBV7-3|TRBJ2-5|NA
CASSSVGGPGEQYF
TGTGCCAGCAGCTCAGTTGGAGGGCCGGGGGAGCAGTACTTC
>TRBD1|TRBV5-6|TRBJ2-3|NA
CASRRDRGPKSTDTQYF
TGTGCCAGCAGACGGGACAGGGGGCCGAAGAGCACAGATACGCAGTATTTT
>NA|TRBV27|TRBJ2-1|NA
CASSLSRERFNEQFF
TGTGCCAGCAGTTTAAGCAGGGAACGATTCAATGAGCAGTTCTTC
>TRBD1|TRBV2|TRBJ1-3|NA
CASSAGQGATNTIYF
TGTGCCAGCAGTGCGGGACAGGGGGCTACGAACACCATATATTTT
>NA|TRBV7-2|TRBJ1-2|NA
CASSLTYSNYGYTF
TGTGCCAGCAGCTTAACTTACAGCAACTATGGCTACACCTTC
>NA|TRBV28|TRBJ1-5|NA
CASSLDQPQHF
TGTGCCAGCAGTTTGGATCAGCCCCAGCATTTT
>NA|TRBV15|TRBJ2-1|NA
CATSRDRGFSTTEQFF
TGTGCCACCAGCAGAGATAGAGGATTTAGCACTACTGAGCAGTTCTTC
>NA|TRBV5-1|TRBJ2-1|NA
CASSLKWSMTDPYNEQFF
TGCGCCAGCAGCTTGAAATGGAGTATGACCGACCCCTACAATGAGCAGTTCTTC
>TRBD1|TRBV19|TRBJ2-7|NA
CASSNPDREKFDEQYF
TGTGCCAGTAGTAATCCGGACAGGGAGAAATTCGACGAGCAGTACTTC
>NA|TRBV27|TRBJ2-7|NA
CASSFKGLTYEQYF
TGTGCCAGCAGTTTTAAGGGACTCACCTACGAGCAGTACTTC
>NA|TRBV6-5|TRBJ2-5|NA
CASSPSASRETQYF
TGTGCCAGCAGTCCCTCGGCCTCCAGAGAGACCCAGTACTTC
>TRBD1|TRBV2|TRBJ1-5|NA
CASNPGQGTLPQHF
TGTGCCAGCAATCCCGGACAGGGAACTCTGCCCCAGCATTTT
>NA|TRBV6-1|TRBJ2-7|NA
CASSVSWGDEQYF
TGTGCCAGCAGCGTGTCGTGGGGCGACGAGCAGTACTTC
>TRBD2|TRBV7-3|TRBJ2-7|NA
CASSPRVAGPYEQYF
TGTGCCAGCAGCCCCCGGGTAGCGGGGCCCTACGAGCAGTACTTC
>NA|TRBV7-9|TRBJ1-1|NA
CASKPENYLEAFF
TGTGCCAGCAAACCAGAAAATTACTTAGAAGCTTTCTTT
>NA|TRBV9|TRBJ2-1|NA
CASSEEGGPYNEQFF
TGTGCCAGCAGTGAGGAGGGAGGCCCCTACAATGAGCAGTTCTTC
>NA|TRBV15|TRBJ1-2|NA
CATSREEGDVYTF
TGTGCCACCAGCAGAGAAGAGGGGGATGTCTACACCTTC
>TRBD2|TRBV5-4|TRBJ2-3|NA
CASSLALAGVTDTQYF
TGTGCCAGCAGCTTGGCTCTAGCGGGTGTCACAGATACGCAGTATTTT
>NA|TRBV7-8|TRBJ1-2|NA
CASSLEAAGYGYTF
TGTGCCAGCAGCTTAGAAGCGGCAGGGTATGGCTACACCTTC
>NA|TRBV13|TRBJ2-7|few
CASSWGKTYEQYF
TGTGCCAGCAGCTGGGGGAAAACCTACGAGCAGTACTTC
>NA|TRBV28|TRBJ1-2|NA
CASIQNYGYTF
TGTGCCAGCATACAGAACTATGGCTACACCTTC
>TRBD2|TRBV11-3|TRBJ2-2|NA
CASVAGATGELFF
TGTGCCAGCGTAGCGGGAGCGACCGGGGAGCTGTTTTTT
>TRBD2|TRBV7-9|TRBJ2-1|NA
CASRLIRTSGRDEEQFF
TGTGCCAGCAGGTTAATTAGGACTAGCGGGAGGGATGAAGAGCAGTTCTTC
>NA|TRBV5-1|TRBJ2-3|NA
CASSFGTDTQYF
TGCGCCAGCAGCTTCGGCACAGATACGCAGTATTTT
>TRBD2|TRBV6-1|TRBJ2-5|NA
CASSALAGGLAQYF
TGTGCCAGCAGTGCTCTAGCGGGAGGGTTAGCCCAGTACTTC
>NA|TRBV23-1|TRBJ2-7|NA
CASSQRDCLKPYEQYF
TGCGCCAGCAGTCAAAGGGACTGCCTGAAGCCCTACGAGCAGTACTTC
>NA|TRBV6-5|TRBJ1-2|NA
CASSSGGRLGRGGYTF
TGTGCCAGCAGTTCGGGGGGACGGCTCGGACGGGGTGGCTACACCTTC
>TRBD2|TRBV9|TRBJ2-7|once
CASSVGGTSATYEQYF
TGTGCCAGCAGCGTAGGGGGTACTAGCGCCACCTACGAGCAGTACTTC
>TRBD2|TRBV27|TRBJ2-1|NA
CASSPNGGSRGEQFF
TGTGCCAGCAGCCCGAATGGCGGGAGTAGGGGTGAGCAGTTCTTC
>TRBD1|TRBV5-4|TRBJ1-5|NA
CASSPGQGNNQPQHF
TGTGCCAGCAGCCCGGGACAGGGTAACAATCAGCCCCAGCATTTT
>TRBD2|TRBV7-7|TRBJ2-3|NA
CASSLGAGAGTDTQYF
TGTGCTAGCAGCCTGGGAGCGGGAGCGGGGACAGATACGCAGTATTTT
>TRBD2|TRBV12-5|TRBJ2-1|NA
CASGWGGIEQFF
TGTGCTAGTGGTTGGGGGGGGATTGAGCAGTTCTTC
>NA|TRBV19|TRBJ2-2|NA
CASSYGAAGELFF
TGTGCCAGTAGCTATGGGGCAGCCGGGGAGCTGTTTTTT
>TRBD2|TRBV7-2|TRBJ2-3|few
CASSLALAGATDTQYF
TGTGCCAGCAGCTTAGCGCTAGCGGGAGCCACAGATACGCAGTATTTT
>TRBD2|TRBV7-8|TRBJ2-3|NA
CASSARTSGSADTQYF
TGTGCCAGCAGCGCCCGGACTAGCGGGAGTGCAGATACGCAGTATTTT
>TRBD1|TRBV5-5|TRBJ1-5|NA
CASSEDRGNQPQHF
TGTGCCAGCAGCGAAGACAGGGGCAATCAGCCCCAGCATTTT
>TRBD1|TRBV7-9|TRBJ2-3|NA
CASSPGTGGVSDTQYF
TGTGCCAGCAGCCCCGGGACAGGGGGTGTTTCAGATACGCAGTATTTT
>NA|TRBV7-8|TRBJ2-7|NA
CASSPRNEQYF
TGTGCCAGCAGCCCTAGAAACGAGCAGTACTTC
>NA|TRBV6-6|TRBJ2-1|NA
CASSYWQNEQFF
TGTGCCAGCAGTTACTGGCAGAATGAGCAGTTCTTC
>TRBD1|TRBV10-3|TRBJ2-2|NA
CALRQGPDTGELFF
TGTGCCCTGCGACAGGGGCCTGACACCGGGGAGCTGTTTTTT
>NA|TRBV10-3|TRBJ1-2|NA
CAINPSSGTPRGYTF
TGTGCCATCAACCCAAGCTCCGGGACACCGCGGGGCTACACCTTC